The rows below give T cell receptor beta chains drawn from one sample of a study of identical twins. TCRdb re-derived calls from the 5' RACE reads in MiXCR, one entry per CDR3 protein. The table shows 400,000 to 500,000 distinct CDR3 sequences, with 18% occurring only once. The sample comprised naive T cells sorted from blood. The source is a man between 50 and 59 years old in good health. The CDR3 runs from the conserved cysteine through the conserved F or W.

V | length | CDR3
TRBV5-1 | 16 | CASSPSGTGSSYEQYF
TRBV18 | 14 | CASSPNLSTDTQYF
TRBV14 | 15 | CASSQAWTGSYEQYF
TRBV20-1 | 15 | CSARDPKQGNYEQFF
TRBV12-3/TRBV12-4 | 13 | CASGTSGGNEQYF
TRBV7-9 | 15 | CASSLRQGNTDTQYF
TRBV29-1 | 12 | CSVEDDRVGYTF
TRBV4-3 | 16 | CASSPYPNSGDYEQYF
TRBV10-2 | 14 | CASGRGQYTGELFF
TRBV12-3/TRBV12-4 | 15 | CASSLTIGNTGELFF
TRBV4-3 | 18 | CASSQSTIGSGVLGTQYF
TRBV12-3/TRBV12-4 | 16 | CASRVGHRANTGELFF
TRBV15 | 16 | CATSRDPGKSTDTQYF
TRBV4-3 | 17 | CASSQDEAAGGLNTQYF
TRBV6-2/TRBV6-3 | 15 | CASSHGTKVFNEQFF
TRBV18 | 15 | CASSPRTGVDNEQFF
TRBV6-1 | 12 | CASSPRTGGAFF
TRBV7-8 | 14 | CASRSREGLDEQYF
TRBV20-1 | 14 | CSCPLAGGPQTQYF
TRBV5-1 | 12 | CASRSGPETQYF
TRBV20-1 | 10 | CSARDHEAFF
TRBV27 | 13 | CASSSLAWGGQFF
TRBV15 | 17 | CATSREGPAGHNEKLFF
TRBV6-2/TRBV6-3 | 13 | CASSYSARDLWDF
TRBV6-1 | 14 | CASSPLGGHQPQHF